Detailed here is one T cell receptor beta chain. This entry belongs to a study of blood T cell repertoires in COVID-19. Study details: Samples came from the United States, Italy and Spain, spanning acute and convalescent COVID-19. The analysed material was cDNA or gDNA that came from T cells, B-cell-depleted T cells, or PBMCs.

CDR1 LGHDT and CDR2 YNNKEL come from the germline V gene (reference sequence). After removal of 3 bases from V and 4 bases from J, the junction contained 6 bases not matched to a gene. The length of the CDR3 is 15 residues. Under the authors' procedure: Counts of nucleated cells, estimated from reference gene primer amplification, were obtained. Some clones are missing from TCRdb's copy, which holds only in-frame ones; the method was immunoSEQ multiplex PCR. That table is the source of V, J and clone size, and D and trimming were worked out from the DNA. The repertoire holds more than 85,000 clones, with approximately 80% as singletons.

The sequence was collected from a human donor in a cohort sampled during active COVID-19. Material for sequencing was peripheral blood. V and J are TRBV3-1 (or the pseudogene TRBV3-2) and TRBJ2-5, with 9 positions matching TRBD2. In nucleotides, the CDR3 is TGTGCCAGCAGCCAGGGGTCGACTAGCGGAGAGACCCAGTACTTC. It codes for CASSQGSTSGETQYF.